The rows below give T cell receptor beta chains drawn from one sample of a study of vaccination and CD4 T cells after COVID-19. Each CDR3 protein is one row after TCRdb ran MiXCR on the PCR reads. The table has more than 12,000 distinct CDR3 sequences, around a third seen once. The antigens for these receptors are not known. Sequenced input: cultured CD4+ T cells from blood. The source is a human donor with COVID-19. Each CDR3 is given without its conserved first and last residue. D genes are given only for firm matches.

V: TRBV11-2
J: TRBJ2-4
D: -
CDR3: ASSNPTKGKNIQY

V: TRBV20-1
J: TRBJ2-1
D: TRBD2
CDR3: SAKQTSGGAGEQF

V: TRBV27
J: TRBJ2-5
D: -
CDR3: ASAPRTQETQY

V: TRBV20-1
J: TRBJ2-1
D: -
CDR3: SASGGGRNNEQF

V: TRBV9
J: TRBJ1-1
D: -
CDR3: ASSVVSSKNTEAF

V: TRBV27
J: TRBJ2-7
D: TRBD1
CDR3: ASSSRTGQGVAEQY

V: TRBV16
J: TRBJ2-2
D: -
CDR3: ASSQFRGNTGELF

V: TRBV12-3/TRBV12-4
J: TRBJ1-5
D: -
CDR3: ASSYLRVGQPQH

V: TRBV6-1
J: TRBJ2-7
D: TRBD1
CDR3: ASSRGDRGHEQY

V: TRBV7-2
J: TRBJ1-2
D: TRBD1
CDR3: ASSLSATGQGIGYT

V: TRBV5-1
J: TRBJ1-2
D: -
CDR3: ASSPTGKSYGYT

V: TRBV24-1
J: TRBJ2-1
D: TRBD2
CDR3: ATSDAPSGVDEQF

V: TRBV6-4
J: TRBJ1-1
D: -
CDR3: ASKQGAEAF

V: TRBV19
J: TRBJ2-5
D: -
CDR3: ASSFDSQETQY

V: TRBV12-3/TRBV12-4
J: TRBJ1-1
D: -
CDR3: ASSLAPGERGAF

V: TRBV20-1
J: TRBJ1-1
D: -
CDR3: RVYQGNTEAF

V: TRBV20-1
J: TRBJ2-5
D: TRBD1
CDR3: SARDTGQGAAETQY